This T cell receptor (beta chain) is from a study of PD-1 blockade in classical Hodgkin lymphoma. Study-wide background: Patients were dosed intravenously with nivolumab at 3 mg/kg every 2 weeks.

The CDR3 extends over 16 amino acids. The V gene end was trimmed by 5 bases and the J gene end by 7 bases; junction bases not matched to a gene: 9. Germline CDR1 is SGHVS and CDR2 is FQNEAQ. The study's findings and limits: What caused the repertoire differences, perhaps disease activity or prior therapy, remains undefined. By C4D1 there was a significant rise in CD4+ TCR diversity but not in CD8+ TCR diversity.

In this sample, this clone turned up once. Its matching antigen is unknown. Profiled with immunoSEQ multiplex PCR; TCRdb holds only in-frame clones, not every one. The table includes approximately 60,000 clones, approximately 88% detected once. Brentuximab vedotin exposure varied, and every patient relapsed after autologous stem cell transplantation. Patients had relapsed/refractory classical Hodgkin lymphoma with complete response, partial response or progressive disease as best response. This clonotype originated in a human donor with classical Hodgkin lymphoma. J is TRBJ1-6 and V is TRBV7-8; the match to TRBD1 covers 9 bases. The specimen comprised peripheral blood mononuclear cells (PBMCs), sampled at baseline. The CDR3 nucleotides read TGTGCCAGCAGCGACAGGGGACAGGGCCGGAATTCACCCCTCCACTTT. Residues: CASSDRGQGRNSPLHF.